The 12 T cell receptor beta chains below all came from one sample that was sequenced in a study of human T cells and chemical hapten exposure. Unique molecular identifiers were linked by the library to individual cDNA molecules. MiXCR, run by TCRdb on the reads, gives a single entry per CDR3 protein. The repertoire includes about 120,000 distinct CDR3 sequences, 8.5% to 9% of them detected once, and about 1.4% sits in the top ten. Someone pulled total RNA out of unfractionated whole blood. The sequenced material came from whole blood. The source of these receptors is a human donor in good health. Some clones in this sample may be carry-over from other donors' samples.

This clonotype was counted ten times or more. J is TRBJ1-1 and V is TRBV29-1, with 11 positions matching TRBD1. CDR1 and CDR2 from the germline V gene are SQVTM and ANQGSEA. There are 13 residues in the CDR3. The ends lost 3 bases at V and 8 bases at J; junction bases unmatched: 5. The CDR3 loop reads CSVDPGTGGEAFF. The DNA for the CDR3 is TGCAGCGTTGATCCCGGGACAGGGGGAGAAGCTTTCTTT. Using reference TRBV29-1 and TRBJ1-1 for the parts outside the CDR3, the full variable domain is SAVISQKPSRDICQRGTSLTIQCQVDSQVTMMFWYRQQPGQSLTLIATANQGSEATYESGFVIDKFPISRPNLTFSTLTVSNMSPEDSSIYLCSVDPGTGGEAFFGQGTRLTVV.

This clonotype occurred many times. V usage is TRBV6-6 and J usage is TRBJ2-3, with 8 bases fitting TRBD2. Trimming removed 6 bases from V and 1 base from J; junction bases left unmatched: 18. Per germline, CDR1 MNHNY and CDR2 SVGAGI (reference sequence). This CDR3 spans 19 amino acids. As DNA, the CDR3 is TGTGCCAGCAGCTATTTGACAGCGGGGGCGTGGAGGGGCACAGATACGCAGTATTTT. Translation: CASSYLTAGAWRGTDTQYF.

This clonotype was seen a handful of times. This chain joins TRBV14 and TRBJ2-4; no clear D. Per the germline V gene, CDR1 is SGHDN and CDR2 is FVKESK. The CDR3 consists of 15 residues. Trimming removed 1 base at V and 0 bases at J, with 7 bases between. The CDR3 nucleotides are TGTGCCAGCAGCCAAGGACTCCAAGCCAAAAACATTCAGTACTTC. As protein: CASSQGLQAKNIQYF.

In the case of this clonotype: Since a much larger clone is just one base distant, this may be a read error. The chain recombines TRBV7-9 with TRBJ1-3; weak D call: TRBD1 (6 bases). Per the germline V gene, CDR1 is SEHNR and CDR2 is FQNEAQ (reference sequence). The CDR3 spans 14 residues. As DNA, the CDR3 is TGTACCAGCAGCCCCGGGACACATGGAAACACCATATATTTT. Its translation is CTSSPGTHGNTIYF.

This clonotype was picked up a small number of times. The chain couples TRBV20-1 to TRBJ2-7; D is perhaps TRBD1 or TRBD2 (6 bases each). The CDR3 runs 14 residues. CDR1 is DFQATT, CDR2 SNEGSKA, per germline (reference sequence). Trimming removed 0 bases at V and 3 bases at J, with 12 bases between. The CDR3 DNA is TGCAGTGCTAGAGACGAAAGGGGGGACTACGAGCAGTACTTC. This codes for CSARDERGDYEQYF.

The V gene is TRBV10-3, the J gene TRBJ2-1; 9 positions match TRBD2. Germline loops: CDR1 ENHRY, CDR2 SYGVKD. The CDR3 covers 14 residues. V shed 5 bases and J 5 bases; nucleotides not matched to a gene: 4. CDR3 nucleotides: TGTGCCATCAGTCAGGGCGGGAGGGACAATGAGCAGTTCTTC. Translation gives CAISQGGRDNEQFF.

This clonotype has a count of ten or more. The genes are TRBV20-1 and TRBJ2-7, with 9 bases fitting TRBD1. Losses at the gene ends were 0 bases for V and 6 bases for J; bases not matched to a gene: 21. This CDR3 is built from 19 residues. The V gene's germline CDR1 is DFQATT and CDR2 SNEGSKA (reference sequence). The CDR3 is CSARDTEQGAKYLEGEQYF. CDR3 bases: TGCAGTGCTAGAGATACAGAACAGGGGGCGAAATATCTGGAGGGCGAGCAGTACTTC.

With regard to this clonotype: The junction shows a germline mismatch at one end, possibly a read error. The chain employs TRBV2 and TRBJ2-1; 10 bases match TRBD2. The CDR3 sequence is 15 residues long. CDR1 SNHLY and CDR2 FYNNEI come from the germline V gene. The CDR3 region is CASREGLAVYNEQFF. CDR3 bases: TGTGCCAGCAGGGAAGGACTAGCGGTATACAATGAGCAGTTCTTC. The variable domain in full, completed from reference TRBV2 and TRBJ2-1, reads EPEVTQTPSHQVTQMGQEVILRCVPISNHLYFYWYRQILGQKVEFLVSFYNNEISEKSEIFDDQFSVERPDGSNFTLKIRSTKLEDSAMYFCASREGLAVYNEQFFGPGTRLTVL.

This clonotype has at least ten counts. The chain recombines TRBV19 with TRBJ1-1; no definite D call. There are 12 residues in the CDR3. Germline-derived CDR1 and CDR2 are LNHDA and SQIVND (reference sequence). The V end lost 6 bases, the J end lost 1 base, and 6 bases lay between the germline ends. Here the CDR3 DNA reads TGTGCCAGTAGAGGAGGGAACACTGAAGCTTTCTTT. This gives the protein CASRGGNTEAFF.

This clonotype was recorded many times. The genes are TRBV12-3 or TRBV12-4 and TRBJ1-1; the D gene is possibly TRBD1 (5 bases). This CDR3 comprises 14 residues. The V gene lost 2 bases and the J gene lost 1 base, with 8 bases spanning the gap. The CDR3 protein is CASSLFRANTEAFF. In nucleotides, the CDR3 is TGTGCCAGCAGTTTATTCAGGGCGAACACTGAAGCTTTCTTT.

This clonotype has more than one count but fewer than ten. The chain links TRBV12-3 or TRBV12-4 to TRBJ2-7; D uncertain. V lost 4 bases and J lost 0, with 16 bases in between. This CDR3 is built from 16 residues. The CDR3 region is CASSSSSPGSSYEQYF. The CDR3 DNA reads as TGTGCCAGCAGTTCCTCGTCACCCGGTAGCTCCTACGAGCAGTACTTC.

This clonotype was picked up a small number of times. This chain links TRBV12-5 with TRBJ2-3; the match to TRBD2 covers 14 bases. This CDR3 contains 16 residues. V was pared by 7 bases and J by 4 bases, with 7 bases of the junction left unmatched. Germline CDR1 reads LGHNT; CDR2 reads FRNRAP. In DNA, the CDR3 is TGTGCTAGTGATGGGACTAGCGGGAGTGTGTCAGATACGCAGTATTTT. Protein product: CASDGTSGSVSDTQYF.